The 17 T cell receptor beta chains listed next were all sequenced from one sample in a study of prognosis after radiotherapy for stage I lung cancer. Amplicons of TCR beta CDR3 were generated from genomic DNA by two-round multiplex PCR. Primers were specific to each TRBV and TRBJ gene in first-round PCR. In TCRdb, the multiplex PCR reads were re-called with MiXCR into one record per CDR3 protein. The sample shows 20,000 to 30,000 distinct CDR3 sequences, about 41% of them seen only once. Specimen: PBMCs, collected before or after stereotactic body radiation therapy (not recorded which). The receptors originated from a donor aged 50 or older with non-small cell lung cancer.

This clonotype was seen ten or more times. The genes are TRBV30 and TRBJ2-4; 9 bases map to TRBD1. V was pared by 5 bases and J by 5 bases, with 1 base of the junction left unmatched. Germline loops: CDR1 GTSNPN, CDR2 SVGIG (reference sequence). The CDR3 covers 12 residues. The CDR3 DNA sequence: TGTGCCTGGGGGACAGGGCAAAACATTCAGTACTTC. It specifies CAWGTGQNIQYF.

As concerns this clonotype: It may be a read error: a sequence one base away is much more abundant. The rearrangement uses TRBV6-1 and TRBJ2-7; D unresolved. The CDR3 has 13 amino acids. In germline, CDR1 is MNHNS, CDR2 SASEGT. V was clipped by 5 bases and J by 4 bases, with 12 bases between them. The CDR3: CASSPNRCYEQYF. The DNA for the CDR3 is TGTGCCAGCAGTCCCAATAGGTGTTACGAGCAGTACTTC.

This clonotype appeared once. The rearrangement joins TRBV6-1 to TRBJ2-1; D is possibly TRBD2 (5 bases). Germline-derived CDR1 and CDR2 are MNHNS and SASEGT. This CDR3 contains 11 residues. CDR3 in amino acids: CSTGMAGEQFF. As DNA, the CDR3 is TGTTCCACGGGAATGGCGGGTGAGCAGTTCTTC.

This clonotype is labeled medium-sized. The genes are TRBV12-3 or TRBV12-4 and TRBJ2-2, with 7 bases that match TRBD1. V shed 6 bases, J shed 3 bases, and the junction held 4 bases outside the gene matches. The CDR3 runs 14 residues. CDR3 amino acids: CASRSQGYTGELFF. In nucleotides, the CDR3 is TGTGCCAGCAGATCACAGGGGTACACCGGGGAGCTGTTTTTT.

This clonotype was found many times. The genes are TRBV12-3 or TRBV12-4 and TRBJ2-1; no clear D gene. This CDR3 contains 12 residues. The V and J ends lost 1 base and 8 bases respectively, with 6 bases between them. Here the CDR3 DNA reads TGTGCCAGCAGTTTAGGAGGCGATGAGCAGTTCTTC. It translates to CASSLGGDEQFF.

In its sample, this clonotype was seen many times. The J gene is TRBJ2-7, the V gene TRBV10-2; the D gene is possibly TRBD2 (6 bases). Germline assignment: CDR1 WSHSY and CDR2 SAAADI. V was clipped by 5 bases and J by 2 bases, with 10 bases between them. The CDR3 extends over 13 amino acids. CDR3 protein: CASSWTNAYEQYF. CDR3 DNA: TGCGCCAGCAGTTGGACTAACGCCTACGAGCAGTACTTC.

This clonotype was recorded many times. The genes are TRBV19 and TRBJ2-3; 9 bases are a match to TRBD2. Per germline, CDR1 LNHDA and CDR2 SQIVND (reference sequence). The CDR3 contains 17 residues. Trimming took 4 bases from V and 0 from J; bases not matched to a gene: 8. Written as DNA, the CDR3 is TGTGCCAGTAGTAAAAATAGCGGGAGTTGGAGCACAGATACGCAGTATTTT. Residues: CASSKNSGSWSTDTQYF.

This clonotype was picked up many times. V is TRBV14 and J is TRBJ2-7; 11 positions match TRBD1. There are 15 residues in the CDR3. Trimming at V came to 5 bases and at J to 3 bases, leaving 6 bases not matched to a gene. Germline CDR1 and CDR2: SGHDN and FVKESK. The CDR3 loop is CASSDGTGGFYEQYF. CDR3 coding DNA: TGTGCCAGCAGCGACGGGACAGGGGGTTTCTACGAGCAGTACTTC. Supplemented by reference TRBV14 and TRBJ2-7, the full variable domain reads EAGVTQFPSHSVIEKGQTVTLRCDPISGHDNLYWYRRVMGKEIKFLLHFVKESKQDESGMPNNRFLAERTGGTYSTLKVQPAELEDSGVYFCASSDGTGGFYEQYFGPGTRLTVT.

This clonotype was seen many times. This chain links TRBV19 with TRBJ1-1; unclear D gene. CDR1 and CDR2 (germline): LNHDA, SQIVND (reference sequence). The germline V and J ends were trimmed by 3 bases and 6 bases, with 14 bases remaining between them. The CDR3 runs 14 residues. The chain's CDR3 is CASSIGPGFAEAFF. The CDR3 DNA is TGTGCCAGTAGTATCGGGCCCGGCTTTGCTGAAGCTTTCTTT.

In its sample, this clonotype was seen many times. This chain connects TRBV29-1 to TRBJ2-7; D might be TRBD1 (5 bases). Trimming took off 4 bases at V and 4 bases at J, with 8 bases between the two ends. The length of the CDR3 is 11 residues. Germline V CDR1 and CDR2: SQVTM, ANQGSEA. CDR3: CSVVRAYEQYF. CDR3 coding DNA: TGCAGCGTTGTCAGGGCTTACGAGCAGTACTTC.

Note on this clonotype: The junction does not match germline at one end; this may be a read error. The chain uses TRBV10-3 and TRBJ2-7; 8 bases align to TRBD1. Germline CDR1 and CDR2: ENHRY and SYGVKD. The CDR3 covers 13 residues. This CDR3 is CSIEGQGTYKQYF. CDR3 nucleotides: TGTTCCATCGAAGGACAGGGCACCTACAAGCAGTACTTC.

V usage is TRBV20-1 and J usage is TRBJ1-5; perhaps TRBD1 as D (5 bases). In germline, CDR1 is DFQATT, CDR2 SNEGSKA (reference sequence). This CDR3 spans 14 amino acids. Trimming removed 4 bases at V and 4 bases at J, with 14 bases between. The CDR3 loop is CSATIGGFNQPQHF. In DNA, the CDR3 is TGCAGTGCTACTATTGGGGGGTTTAATCAGCCCCAGCATTTT.

This clonotype was picked up one time. A read error likely explains this, since a far larger clone differs by one base. This sequence joins TRBV2 and TRBJ2-3; 7 bases align to TRBD2. After removal of 5 bases from V and 0 bases from J, the junction contained 17 bases not matched to a gene. CDR3 length: 19 amino acids. Germline-derived CDR1 and CDR2 are SNHLY and FYNNEI. The CDR3 nucleotides read TGTGCCAGCAGTTCCATGGCGGTACTAGCGTTATCTAGCACAGATACGCAGTATTTT. Its translation: CASSSMAVLALSSTDTQYF.

This clonotype was recorded at least ten times. This rearrangement joins TRBV19 to TRBJ2-5, with TRBD2 identical over 13 bases. This CDR3 has 16 residues. Losses at the gene ends were 5 bases for V and 2 bases for J; bases not matched to a gene: 5. The V gene's germline CDR1 is LNHDA and CDR2 SQIVND (reference sequence). CDR3 nucleotides: TGTGCCAGTAGTGGAGAGACTAGCGGGAGGCAAGAGACCCAGTACTTC. Translating it yields CASSGETSGRQETQYF.

This clonotype was picked up many times. V is TRBV12-3 or TRBV12-4 and J is TRBJ1-2; D remains ambiguous. The V and J ends lost 3 bases and 4 bases respectively, with 9 bases between them. The CDR3 length is 13 residues. The CDR3 sequence is CASSLSPFYGYTF. The DNA for the CDR3 is TGTGCCAGCAGTTTGTCACCATTCTATGGCTACACCTTC.

This clonotype was recorded many times. The V and J genes are TRBV25-1 and TRBJ2-1; maybe TRBD2 (5 bases). CDR3 length: 17 residues. Germline values: CDR1 MGHDK, CDR2 SYGVNS. V was clipped by 3 bases and J by 5 bases, with 20 bases between them. The CDR3 is CASSDLSRGSTDNEQFF. The CDR3 DNA follows: TGTGCCAGCAGTGATCTTTCCCGCGGGTCTACCGACAATGAGCAGTTCTTC. The full variable domain, with the rest looked up from reference TRBV25-1 and TRBJ2-1, is EADIYQTPRYLVIGTGKKITLECSQTMGHDKMYWYQQDPGMELHLIHYSYGVNSTEKGDLSSESTVSRIRTEHFPLTLESARPSHTSQYLCASSDLSRGSTDNEQFFGPGTRLTVL.

The V gene is TRBV9, the J gene TRBJ2-1; a possible D gene is TRBD1 (5 bases). This CDR3 region has 13 residues. The V gene lost 1 base and the J gene lost 6 bases, with 8 bases spanning the gap. Germline V lookup: CDR1 SGDLS, CDR2 YYNGEE. Here the CDR3 reads CASSVQGTNEQFF. CDR3 nucleotide sequence: TGTGCCAGCAGCGTACAGGGTACCAATGAGCAGTTCTTC.